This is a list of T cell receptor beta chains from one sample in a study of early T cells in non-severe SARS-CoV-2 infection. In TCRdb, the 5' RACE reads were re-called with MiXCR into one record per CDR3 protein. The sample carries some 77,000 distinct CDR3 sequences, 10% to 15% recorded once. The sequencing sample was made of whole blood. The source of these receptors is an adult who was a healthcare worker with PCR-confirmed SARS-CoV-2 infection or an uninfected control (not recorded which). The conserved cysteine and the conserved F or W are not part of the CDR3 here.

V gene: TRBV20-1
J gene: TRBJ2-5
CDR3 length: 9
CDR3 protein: SAVQGEGQY

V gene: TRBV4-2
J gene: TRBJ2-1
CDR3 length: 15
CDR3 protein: ASSQSPGGSSYNEQF

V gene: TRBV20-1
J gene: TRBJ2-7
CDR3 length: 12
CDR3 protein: SASPGLAAYEQY

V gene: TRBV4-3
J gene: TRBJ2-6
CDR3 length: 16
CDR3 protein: ASSQDRGILSGANVLT

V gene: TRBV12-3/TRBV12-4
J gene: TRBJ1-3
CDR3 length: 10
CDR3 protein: ASLMAGNTIY

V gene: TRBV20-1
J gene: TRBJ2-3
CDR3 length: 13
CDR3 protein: SASTSGGFTDTQY

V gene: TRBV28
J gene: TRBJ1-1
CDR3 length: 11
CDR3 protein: ASRAPVSKRAF

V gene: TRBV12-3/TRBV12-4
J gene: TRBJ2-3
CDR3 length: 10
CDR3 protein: ASGRSTDTQY

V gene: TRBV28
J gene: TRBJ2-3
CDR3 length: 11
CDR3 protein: AVWDRGSLTQY

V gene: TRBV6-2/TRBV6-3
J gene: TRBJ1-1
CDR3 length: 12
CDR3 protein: ASRRQVSRAEAF

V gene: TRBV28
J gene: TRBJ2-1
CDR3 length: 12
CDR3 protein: ASSPEGPDNEQF

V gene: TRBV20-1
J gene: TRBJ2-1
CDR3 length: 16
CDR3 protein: SARGGTSGRPSYNEQF

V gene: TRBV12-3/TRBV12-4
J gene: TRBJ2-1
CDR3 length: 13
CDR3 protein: ASSLLTGSPNEQF

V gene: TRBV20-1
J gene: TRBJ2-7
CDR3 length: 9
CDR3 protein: SATLGYEQY

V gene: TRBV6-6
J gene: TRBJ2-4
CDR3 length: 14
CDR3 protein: ASSSGGGSAKNIQY

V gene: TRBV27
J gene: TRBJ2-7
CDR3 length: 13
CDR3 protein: ASSLSAGSGYEQY

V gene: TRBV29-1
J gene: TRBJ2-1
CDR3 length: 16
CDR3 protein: SVEDGVLGGDLYNEQF

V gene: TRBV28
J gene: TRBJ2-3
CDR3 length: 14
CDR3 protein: ASSFGQGGLADTQY

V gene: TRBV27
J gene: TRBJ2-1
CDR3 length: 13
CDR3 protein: ASSLVQGVDNEQF

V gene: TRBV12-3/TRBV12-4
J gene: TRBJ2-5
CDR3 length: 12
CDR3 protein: ASTPRGKAETQY

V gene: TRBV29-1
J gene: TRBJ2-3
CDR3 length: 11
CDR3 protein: SVEGALTDTQY

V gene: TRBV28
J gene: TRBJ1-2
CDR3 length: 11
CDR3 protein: ATAVTSNYGYT

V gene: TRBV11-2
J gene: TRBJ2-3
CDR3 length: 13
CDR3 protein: ASSFHILSTDTQY

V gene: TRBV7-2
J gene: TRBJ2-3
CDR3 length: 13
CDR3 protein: ASSRYSGITDTQY

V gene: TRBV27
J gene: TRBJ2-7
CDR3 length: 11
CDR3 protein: ASSLGLSYEQY

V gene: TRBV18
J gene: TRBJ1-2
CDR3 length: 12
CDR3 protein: ASSPGGRDYGYT

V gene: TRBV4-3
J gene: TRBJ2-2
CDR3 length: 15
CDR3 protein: ASSQDVTGRNTGELF

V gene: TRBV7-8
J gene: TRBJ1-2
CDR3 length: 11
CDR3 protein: ASSLGQGSGYT

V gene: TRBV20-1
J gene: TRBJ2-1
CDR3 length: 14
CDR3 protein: SARDAEREGLDEQF

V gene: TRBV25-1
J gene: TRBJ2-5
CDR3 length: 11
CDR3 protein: ASSPASQETQY

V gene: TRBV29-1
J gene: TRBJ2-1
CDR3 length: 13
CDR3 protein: SVGQTSGKYNEQF

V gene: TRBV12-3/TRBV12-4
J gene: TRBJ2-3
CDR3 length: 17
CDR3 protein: ASSSRGLAERLSTDTQY

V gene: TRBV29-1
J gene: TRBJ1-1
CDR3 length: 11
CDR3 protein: SVAGMENTEAF

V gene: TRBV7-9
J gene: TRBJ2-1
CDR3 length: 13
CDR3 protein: ASSFPGLAGNEQF

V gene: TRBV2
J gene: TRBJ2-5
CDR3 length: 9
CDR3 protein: ASSEGRTQY

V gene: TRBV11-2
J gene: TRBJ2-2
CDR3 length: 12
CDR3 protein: ASRKLISTGELF

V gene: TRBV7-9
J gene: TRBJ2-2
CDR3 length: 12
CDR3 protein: ASSLSGTNGELF

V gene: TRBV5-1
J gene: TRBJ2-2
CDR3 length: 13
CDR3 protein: ASSLGQPNTGELF

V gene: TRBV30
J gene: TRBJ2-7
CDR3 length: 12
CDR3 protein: AWRGAGGPYEQY

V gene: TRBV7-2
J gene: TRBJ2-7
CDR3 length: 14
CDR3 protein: ASSPGHRGRVYEQY

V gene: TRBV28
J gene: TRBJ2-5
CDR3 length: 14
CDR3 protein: ASRHSGGGYQETQY

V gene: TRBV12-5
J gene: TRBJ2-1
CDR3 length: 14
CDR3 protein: ASGLGVGGAYNEQF

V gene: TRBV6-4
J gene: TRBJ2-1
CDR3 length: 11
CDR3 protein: ASSDAPATEQF

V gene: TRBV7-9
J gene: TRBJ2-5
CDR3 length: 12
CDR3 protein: ASSLAGSKETQY

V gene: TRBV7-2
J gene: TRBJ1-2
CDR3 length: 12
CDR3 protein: ASSLAPLGRGYT

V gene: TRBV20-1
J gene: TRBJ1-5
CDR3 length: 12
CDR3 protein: SARDPQDNQPQH

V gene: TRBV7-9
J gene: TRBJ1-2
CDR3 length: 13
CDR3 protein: ASSPLGAQEYGYT

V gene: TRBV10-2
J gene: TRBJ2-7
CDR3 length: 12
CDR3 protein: ASSPTGTMYEQY

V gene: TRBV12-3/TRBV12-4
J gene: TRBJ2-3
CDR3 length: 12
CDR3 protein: ASSRWVPGDTQY

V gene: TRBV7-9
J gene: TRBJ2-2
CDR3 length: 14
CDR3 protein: ASSSGGGVKAGELF

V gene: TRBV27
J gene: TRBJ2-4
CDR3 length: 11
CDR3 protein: ASSLRQGDIQY

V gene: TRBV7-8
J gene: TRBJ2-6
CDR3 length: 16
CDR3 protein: ASSLDTRERSGANVLT

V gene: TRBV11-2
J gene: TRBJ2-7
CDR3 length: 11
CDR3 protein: ASSFFSGDEQY

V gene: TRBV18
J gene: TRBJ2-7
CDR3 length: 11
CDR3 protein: ASSPWARDEQY

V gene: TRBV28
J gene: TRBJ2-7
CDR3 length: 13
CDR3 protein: ASSLGGLLTYEQY

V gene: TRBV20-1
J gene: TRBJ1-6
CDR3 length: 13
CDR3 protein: SARDLTGFNSPLH

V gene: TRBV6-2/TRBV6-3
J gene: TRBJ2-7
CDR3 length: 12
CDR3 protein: ASSTGTGTYEQY

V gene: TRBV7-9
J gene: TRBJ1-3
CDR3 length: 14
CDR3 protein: ASSGKPGSSGNTIY

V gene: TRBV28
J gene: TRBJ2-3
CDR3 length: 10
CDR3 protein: ASTEGTDTQY

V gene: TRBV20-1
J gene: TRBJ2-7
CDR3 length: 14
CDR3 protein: SALSGTSGNGYEQY